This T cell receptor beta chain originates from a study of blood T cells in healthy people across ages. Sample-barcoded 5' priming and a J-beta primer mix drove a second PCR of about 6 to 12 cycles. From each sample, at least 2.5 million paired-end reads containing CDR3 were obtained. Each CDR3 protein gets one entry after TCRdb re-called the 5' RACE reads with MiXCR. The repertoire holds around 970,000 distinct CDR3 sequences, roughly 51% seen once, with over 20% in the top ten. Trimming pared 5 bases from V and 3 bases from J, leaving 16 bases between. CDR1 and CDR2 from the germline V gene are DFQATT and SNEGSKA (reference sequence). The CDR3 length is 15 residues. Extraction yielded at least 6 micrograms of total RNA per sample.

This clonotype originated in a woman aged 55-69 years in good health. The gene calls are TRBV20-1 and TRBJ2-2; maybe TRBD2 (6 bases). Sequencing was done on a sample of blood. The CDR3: CSAYPTRSDTGELFF. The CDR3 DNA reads TGCAGTGCTTACCCGACTAGGAGCGACACCGGGGAGCTGTTTTTT.